Listed below are T cell receptor beta chains from one sample, sequenced in a study of T cells in Graves' hyperthyroidism and ophthalmopathy. TCRdb used MiXCR to reprocess the multiplex PCR reads, holding one entry per CDR3 protein. The sample includes 450,000 to 700,000 distinct CDR3 sequences, about 45% of them seen just once. Sequenced: peripheral blood or thyroid tissue (not recorded which). These receptors were obtained from a woman between 18 and 30 years old with Graves' hyperthyroidism. Each CDR3 is given with its conserved first and last residue. D genes are given only for firm matches. A row's size may be missing; if present it is once, few, many or a size class.

v_gene	abundance	d_gene	j_gene	CDR3aa	CDR3nt
TRBV20-1	NA	TRBD1	TRBJ1-1	CSAKGATNTEAFF	TGCAGTGCTAAGGGGGCTACGAACACTGAAGCTTTCTTT
TRBV20-1	NA	NA	TRBJ1-5	CSAEGGAFSEPQHF	TGCAGTGCCGAAGGCGGGGCCTTTTCGGAGCCCCAGCATTTT
TRBV15	NA	NA	TRBJ1-5	CATSSETGFSNQPQHF	TGTGCCACCAGCAGTGAGACAGGCTTTAGCAATCAGCCCCAGCATTTT
TRBV12-3/TRBV12-4	once	TRBD2	TRBJ2-2	CASRFGTSGNTGELFF	TGTGCCAGCAGATTCGGGACTAGCGGTAACACCGGGGAGCTGTTTTTT
TRBV10-2	NA	NA	TRBJ2-7	CASSLRLTHEQYF	TGCGCCAGCAGTTTGAGACTAACCCACGAGCAGTACTTC
TRBV19	many	NA	TRBJ1-4	CASSIIVQGGTNEKLFF	TGTGCCAGTAGTATAATCGTACAGGGTGGGACTAATGAAAAACTGTTTTTT
TRBV20-1	NA	TRBD2	TRBJ2-5	CSALLLTSGSVETQYF	TGCAGTGCCTTACTCCTGACTAGCGGGTCAGTGGAGACCCAGTACTTC
TRBV29-1	NA	TRBD1	TRBJ2-7	CSDLTGGVLNEQYF	TGCAGCGACCTCACAGGGGGAGTACTCAATGAGCAGTACTTC
TRBV12-3/TRBV12-4	NA	TRBD2	TRBJ2-7	CASSFSGGGHYEQYF	TGTGCCAGCAGTTTCTCGGGGGGAGGGCACTACGAGCAGTACTTC
TRBV9	many	NA	TRBJ1-3	CASSTRNTIYF	TGTGCCAGCAGCACTCGAAACACCATATATTTT
TRBV6-2/TRBV6-3	many	NA	TRBJ1-1	CASSDLHDTEAFF	TGTGCCAGCAGTGACTTACATGACACTGAAGCTTTCTTT
TRBV5-1	NA	TRBD1	TRBJ2-1	CASSFGTGGDGDEQFF	TGCGCCAGCAGCTTCGGGACAGGGGGCGACGGGGATGAGCAGTTCTTC
TRBV10-1	many	TRBD1	TRBJ2-7	CASRPGTAGEQYF	TGCGCCAGCAGGCCCGGGACAGCTGGAGAGCAGTACTTC
TRBV7-2	NA	NA	TRBJ2-7	CASSPYTNSYEQYF	TGTGCCAGCAGCCCATACACCAACTCCTACGAGCAGTACTTC